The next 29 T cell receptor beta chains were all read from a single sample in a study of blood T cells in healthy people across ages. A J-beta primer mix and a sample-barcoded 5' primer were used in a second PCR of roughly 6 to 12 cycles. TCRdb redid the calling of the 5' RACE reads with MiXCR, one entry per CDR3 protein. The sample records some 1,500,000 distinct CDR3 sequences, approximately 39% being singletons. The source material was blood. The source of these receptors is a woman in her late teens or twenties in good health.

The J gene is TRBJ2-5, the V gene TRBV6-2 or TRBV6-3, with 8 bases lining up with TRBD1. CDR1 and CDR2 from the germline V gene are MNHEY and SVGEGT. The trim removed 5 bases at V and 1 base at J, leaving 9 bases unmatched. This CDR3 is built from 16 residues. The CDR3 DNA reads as TGTGCCAGCAGTCCAGGGACAGGCCTAGTCCAAGAGACCCAGTACTTC. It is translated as CASSPGTGLVQETQYF.

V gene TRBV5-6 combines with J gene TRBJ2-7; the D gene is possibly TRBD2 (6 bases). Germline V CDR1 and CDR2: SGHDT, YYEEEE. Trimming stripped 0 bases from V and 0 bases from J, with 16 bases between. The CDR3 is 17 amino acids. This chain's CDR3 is CASSLGGWRRGSYEQYF. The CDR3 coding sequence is TGTGCCAGCAGCTTGGGAGGCTGGAGGAGGGGCTCCTACGAGCAGTACTTC. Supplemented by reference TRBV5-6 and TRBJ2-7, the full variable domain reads DAGVTQSPTHLIKTRGQQVTLRCSPKSGHDTVSWYQQALGQGPQFIFQYYEEEERQRGNFPDRFSGHQFPNYSSELNVNALLLGDSALYLCASSLGGWRRGSYEQYFGPGTRLTVT.

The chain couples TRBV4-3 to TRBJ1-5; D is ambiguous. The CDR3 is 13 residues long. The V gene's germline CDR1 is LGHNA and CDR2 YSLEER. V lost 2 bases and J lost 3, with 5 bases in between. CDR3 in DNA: TGCGCCAGCAGCCAAACAACCAATCAGCCCCAGCATTTT. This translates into CASSQTTNQPQHF.

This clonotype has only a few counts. In DNA form, the CDR3 reads TGCGCCAGCAGCTTGGTGACTTCCTACAATGAGCAGTTCTTC. Protein sequence: CASSLVTSYNEQFF. V gene TRBV5-1 combines with J gene TRBJ2-1; D is unclear. The CDR3 length is 14 residues. V lost 0 bases and J 1 base, leaving 5 bases between the germline ends. CDR1 SGHRS and CDR2 YFSETQ come from the germline V gene.

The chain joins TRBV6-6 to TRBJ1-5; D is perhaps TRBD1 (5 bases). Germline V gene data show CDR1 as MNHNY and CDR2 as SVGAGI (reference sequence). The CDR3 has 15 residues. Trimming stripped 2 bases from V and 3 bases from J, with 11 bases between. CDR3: CASSYVKGSNQPQHF. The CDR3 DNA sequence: TGTGCCAGCAGTTACGTCAAGGGGTCCAATCAGCCCCAGCATTTT.

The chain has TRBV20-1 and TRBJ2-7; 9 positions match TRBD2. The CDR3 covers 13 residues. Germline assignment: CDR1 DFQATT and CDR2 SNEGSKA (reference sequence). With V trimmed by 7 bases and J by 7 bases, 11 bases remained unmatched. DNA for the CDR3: TGCAGTGGTATAGCGGGAGTTAGGAATGAGCAGTACTTC. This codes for CSGIAGVRNEQYF.

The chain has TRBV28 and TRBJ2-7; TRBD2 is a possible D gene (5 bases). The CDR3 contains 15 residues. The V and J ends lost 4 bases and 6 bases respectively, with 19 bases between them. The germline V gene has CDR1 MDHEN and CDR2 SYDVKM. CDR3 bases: TGTGCCAGCAGTTCTTTGGGCGTGAGGGCGTTCGAGCAGTACTTC. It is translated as CASSSLGVRAFEQYF.

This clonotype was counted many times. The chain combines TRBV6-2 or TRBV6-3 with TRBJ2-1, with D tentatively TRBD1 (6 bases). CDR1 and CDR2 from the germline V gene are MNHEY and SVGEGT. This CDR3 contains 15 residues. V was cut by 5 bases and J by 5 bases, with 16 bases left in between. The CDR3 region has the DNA TGTGCCAGCAGTCCCGAGAGGACAGCGAACAATGAGCAGTTCTTC. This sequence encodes CASSPERTANNEQFF.

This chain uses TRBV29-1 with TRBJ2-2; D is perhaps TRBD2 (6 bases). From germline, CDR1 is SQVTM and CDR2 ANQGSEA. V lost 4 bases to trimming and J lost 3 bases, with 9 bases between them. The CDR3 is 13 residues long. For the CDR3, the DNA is TGCAGCGTTGTAGGCGGGGACACCGGGGAGCTGTTTTTT. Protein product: CSVVGGDTGELFF.

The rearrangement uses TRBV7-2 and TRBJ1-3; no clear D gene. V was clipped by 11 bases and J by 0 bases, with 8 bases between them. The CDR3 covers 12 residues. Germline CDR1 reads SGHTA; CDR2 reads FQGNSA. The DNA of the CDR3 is TGTGCCGGCACCGTCTCTGGAAACACCATATATTTT. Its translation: CAGTVSGNTIYF.

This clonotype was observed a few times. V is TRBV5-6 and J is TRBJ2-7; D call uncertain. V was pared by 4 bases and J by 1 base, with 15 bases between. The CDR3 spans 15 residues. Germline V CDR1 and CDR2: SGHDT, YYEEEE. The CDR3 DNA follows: TGTGCCAGCAGCATGTTCCTACGAAATTCCTACGAGCAGTACTTC. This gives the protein CASSMFLRNSYEQYF.

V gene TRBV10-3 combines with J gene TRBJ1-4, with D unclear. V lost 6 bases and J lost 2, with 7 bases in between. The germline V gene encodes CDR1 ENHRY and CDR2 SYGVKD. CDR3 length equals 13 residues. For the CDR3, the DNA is TGTGCCATCAGGGGTAGCACTAATGAAAAACTGTTTTTT. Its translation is CAIRGSTNEKLFF.

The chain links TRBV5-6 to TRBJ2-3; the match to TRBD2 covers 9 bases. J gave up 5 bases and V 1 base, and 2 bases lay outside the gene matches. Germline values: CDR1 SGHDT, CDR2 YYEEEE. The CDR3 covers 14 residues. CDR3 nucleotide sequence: TGTGCCAGCAGCTTGCTAGCGGGGAAAGATACGCAGTATTTT. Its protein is CASSLLAGKDTQYF.

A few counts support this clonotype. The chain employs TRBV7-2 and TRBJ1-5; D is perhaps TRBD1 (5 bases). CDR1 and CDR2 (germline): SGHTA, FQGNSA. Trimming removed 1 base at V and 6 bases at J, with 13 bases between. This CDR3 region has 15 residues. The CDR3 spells CASSLGPGFAQPQHF. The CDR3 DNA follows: TGTGCCAGCAGCTTAGGTCCAGGGTTTGCTCAGCCCCAGCATTTT.

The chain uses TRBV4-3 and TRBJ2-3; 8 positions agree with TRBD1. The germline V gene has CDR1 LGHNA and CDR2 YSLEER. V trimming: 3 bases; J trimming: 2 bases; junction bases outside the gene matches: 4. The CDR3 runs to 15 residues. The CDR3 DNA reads TGCGCCAGCAGCCACCGGGACAGGCACACAGATACGCAGTATTTT. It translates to CASSHRDRHTDTQYF.

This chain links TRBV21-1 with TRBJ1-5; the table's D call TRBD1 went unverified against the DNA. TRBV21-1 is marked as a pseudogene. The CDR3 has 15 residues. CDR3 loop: CASHEGGQGGQPQHF. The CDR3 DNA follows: TGTGCCAGTCACGAGGGGGGACAGGGTGGACAGCCCCAGCATTTT.

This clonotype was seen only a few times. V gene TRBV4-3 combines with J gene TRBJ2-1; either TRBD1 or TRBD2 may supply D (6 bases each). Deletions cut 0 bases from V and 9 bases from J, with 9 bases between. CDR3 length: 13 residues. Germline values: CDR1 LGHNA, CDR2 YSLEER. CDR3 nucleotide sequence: TGCGCCAGCAGCCAAGATTGGGGGGCTGAGCAGTTCTTC. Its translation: CASSQDWGAEQFF.

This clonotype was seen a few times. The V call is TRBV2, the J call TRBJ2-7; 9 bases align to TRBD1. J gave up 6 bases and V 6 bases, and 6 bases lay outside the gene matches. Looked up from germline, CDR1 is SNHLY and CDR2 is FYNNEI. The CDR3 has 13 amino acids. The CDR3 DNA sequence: TGTGCCAGCAGCACGGACAGGGGTGCCGAGCAGTACTTC. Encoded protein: CASSTDRGAEQYF.

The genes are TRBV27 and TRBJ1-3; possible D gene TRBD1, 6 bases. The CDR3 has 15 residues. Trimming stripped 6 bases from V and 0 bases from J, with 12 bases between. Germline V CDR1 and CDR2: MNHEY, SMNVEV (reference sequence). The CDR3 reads CASSLTGYSGNTIYF. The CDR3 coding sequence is TGTGCCAGCAGCTTAACAGGGTACTCTGGAAACACCATATATTTT.

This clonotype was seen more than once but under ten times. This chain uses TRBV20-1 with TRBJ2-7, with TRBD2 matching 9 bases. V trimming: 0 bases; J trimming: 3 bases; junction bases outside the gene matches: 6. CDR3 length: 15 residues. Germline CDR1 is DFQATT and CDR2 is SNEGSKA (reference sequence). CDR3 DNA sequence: TGCAGTGCTAGAGATCCAGCGGGGGGTGTCTACGAGCAGTACTTC. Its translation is CSARDPAGGVYEQYF.

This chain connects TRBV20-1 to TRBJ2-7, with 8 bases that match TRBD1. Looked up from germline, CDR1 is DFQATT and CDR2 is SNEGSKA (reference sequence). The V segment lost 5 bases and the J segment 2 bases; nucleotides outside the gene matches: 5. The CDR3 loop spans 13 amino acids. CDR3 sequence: CSAARTGPYEQYF. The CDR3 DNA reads TGCAGTGCTGCCCGGACAGGGCCCTACGAGCAGTACTTC.

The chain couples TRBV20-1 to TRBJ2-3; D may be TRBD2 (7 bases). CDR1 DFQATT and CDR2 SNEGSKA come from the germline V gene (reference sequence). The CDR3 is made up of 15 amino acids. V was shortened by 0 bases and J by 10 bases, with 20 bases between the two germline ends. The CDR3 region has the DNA TGCAGTGCTAGAGACCGGGGGGCGGGAGCGAGTTCGCAGTATTTT. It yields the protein CSARDRGAGASSQYF.

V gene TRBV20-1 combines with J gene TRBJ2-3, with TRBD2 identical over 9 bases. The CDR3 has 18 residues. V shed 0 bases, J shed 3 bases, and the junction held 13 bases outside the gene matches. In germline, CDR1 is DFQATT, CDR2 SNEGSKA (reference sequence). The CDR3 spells CSARDLGLAVVGTDTQYF. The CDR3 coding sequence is TGCAGTGCTAGAGATTTGGGACTAGCTGTCGTTGGGACAGATACGCAGTATTTT.

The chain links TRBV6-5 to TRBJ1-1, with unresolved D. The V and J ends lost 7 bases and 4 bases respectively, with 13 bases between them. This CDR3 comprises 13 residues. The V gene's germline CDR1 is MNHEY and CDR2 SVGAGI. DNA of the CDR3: TGTGCCAGCACTCCTTCTATGGCCACTGAAGCTTTCTTT. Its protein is CASTPSMATEAFF.

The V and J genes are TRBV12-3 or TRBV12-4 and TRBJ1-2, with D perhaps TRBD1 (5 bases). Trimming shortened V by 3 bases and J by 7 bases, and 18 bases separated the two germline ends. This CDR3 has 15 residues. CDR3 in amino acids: CASSFSEAGRGGYTF. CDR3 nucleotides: TGTGCCAGCAGTTTTTCCGAAGCTGGGAGGGGTGGCTACACCTTC.

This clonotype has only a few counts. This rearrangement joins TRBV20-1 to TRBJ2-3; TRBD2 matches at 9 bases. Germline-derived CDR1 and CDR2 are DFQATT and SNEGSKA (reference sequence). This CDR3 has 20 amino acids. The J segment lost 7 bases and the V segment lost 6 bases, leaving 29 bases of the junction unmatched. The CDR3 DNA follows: TGCAGTGCCACACTTTGGGGGCTAGCGGGGCCGAAAGTTAGTGGGTATACGCAGTATTTT. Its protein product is CSATLWGLAGPKVSGYTQYF.

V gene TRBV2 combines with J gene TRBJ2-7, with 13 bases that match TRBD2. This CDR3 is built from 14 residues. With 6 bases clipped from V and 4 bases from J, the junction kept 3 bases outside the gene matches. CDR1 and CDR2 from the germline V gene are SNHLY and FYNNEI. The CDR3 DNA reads TGTGCCAGCAGGGTGACTAGCGGGAGGTACGAGCAGTACTTC. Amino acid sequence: CASRVTSGRYEQYF.

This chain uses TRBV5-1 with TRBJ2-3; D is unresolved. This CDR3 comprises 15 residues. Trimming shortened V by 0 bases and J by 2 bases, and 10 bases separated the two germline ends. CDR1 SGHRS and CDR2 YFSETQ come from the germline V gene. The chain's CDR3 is CASSLAVGPTDTQYF. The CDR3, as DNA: TGCGCCAGCAGCTTGGCAGTAGGTCCCACAGATACGCAGTATTTT.

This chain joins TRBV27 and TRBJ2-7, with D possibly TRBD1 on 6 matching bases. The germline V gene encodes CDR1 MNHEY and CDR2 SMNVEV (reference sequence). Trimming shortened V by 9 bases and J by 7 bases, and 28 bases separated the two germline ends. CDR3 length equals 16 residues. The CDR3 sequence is CASKSAGTMRDNEQYF. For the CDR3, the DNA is TGTGCCAGTAAATCCGCCGGTACCATGAGGGACAATGAGCAGTACTTC.